The 3 T cell receptor beta chains below come from one sample, sequenced in a study of blood T cell repertoires in COVID-19. Profiled with immunoSEQ multiplex PCR; TCRdb holds only in-frame clones, not every one. Of about 370,000 clones listed, around 89% are singletons. Sequenced sample: PBMCs or T cells enriched from blood (not recorded which). These receptor sequences come from a man between 18 and 35 years old who had recovered from COVID-19.

The V and J genes are TRBV19 and TRBJ2-5; 9 bases agree with TRBD1. The junction had 14 bases not matched to a gene; V was cut back by 4 bases and J by 5 bases. CDR1 and CDR2 (germline): LNHDA, SQIVND (reference sequence). The CDR3 extends over 17 amino acids. CDR3 nucleotide sequence: TGTGCCAGTAGTACTTTCCTACAGGGGGCGGAGGCGGAGACCCAGTACTTC. Translation: CASSTFLQGAEAETQYF. Variable domain in full (rest from reference TRBV19 and TRBJ2-5): DGGITQSPKYLFRKEGQNVTLSCEQNLNHDAMYWYRQDPGQGLRLIYYSQIVNDFQKGDIAEGYSVSREKKESFPLTVTSAQKNPTAFYLCASSTFLQGAEAETQYFGPGTRLLVL.

V usage is TRBV9 and J usage is TRBJ1-2; tentative D call: TRBD1 (5 bases). The length of the CDR3 is 21 residues. Germline assignment: CDR1 SGDLS and CDR2 YYNGEE. The V end was cut by 0 bases, the J end by 4 bases, with 31 bases between. The CDR3 loop is CASSVATGVRAAGRASYGYTF. The CDR3 nucleotides are TGTGCCAGCAGCGTAGCTACGGGGGTAAGGGCGGCTGGACGGGCCTCCTATGGCTACACCTTC.

This chain links TRBV5-1 with TRBJ2-3; the D gene is possibly TRBD2 (6 bases). CDR3 length: 16 residues. Germline V gives CDR1 SGHRS, CDR2 YFSETQ. V was shortened by 0 bases and J by 5 bases, with 16 bases between the two germline ends. The CDR3 coding sequence is TGCGCCAGCAGCTTGGCCGTTAGCGGAGTGGGAGATACGCAGTATTTT. Residues: CASSLAVSGVGDTQYF.